This TCR beta chain originates from a study of patients and donors after allogeneic stem cell transplantation. TCRdb re-analysed the RT-PCR reads in MiXCR, keeping a single row per CDR3 protein. Here the sample spans roughly 960,000 distinct CDR3 sequences, over 15% being singletons. The germline gives CDR1 SGHDN, CDR2 FVKESK. V was clipped by 0 bases and J by 3 bases, with 15 bases between them. This CDR3 has 16 residues. The chain joins TRBV14 to TRBJ2-7; no clear D. Sequenced: blood, either unsorted or a sorted T cell fraction (not recorded which). The clonotype originates from a human donor who was either an allogeneic HSCT recipient or a stem cell or donor lymphocyte infusion donor (not recorded which). It is not recorded whose cells these are; they may come from a transplant donor. The CDR3 sequence is CASSQDSWYSFYEQYF. As DNA, the CDR3 is TGTGCCAGCAGCCAAGACTCTTGGTACAGCTTCTACGAGCAGTACTTC.